The clone carrying this T cell receptor beta chain appeared many times. Antigen specificity is unknown. Germline values: CDR1 LGHNA, CDR2 YSLEER. The CDR3 spans 16 residues. The trim removed 2 bases at V and 4 bases at J, leaving 9 bases unmatched. TCRdb reanalysed the 5' RACE reads using MiXCR and keeps one entry per CDR3 protein. The sample yields 120,000 or so distinct CDR3 sequences, 8.9% seen once. The record originates from a study of T cells after yellow fever vaccination. Study-wide context: Those fractions that held only low numbers of cells were prepared using the SMART-Seq v4 Ultra Low Input RNA kit. Study outcomes and limitations: Some clonotypes were seen in both the CD4 and the CD8 compartments. These made up a small share and likely arose from convergent recombination. Post-booster reappearance was seen for most primary-vaccination clones (around 96% CD4, 85% to 90% CD8).

The TCR was taken from a man younger than 35 who received the YFV17D yellow fever vaccine. V and J are TRBV4-3 and TRBJ2-5; 8 bases line up with TRBD1. The sequencing here drew on CD8+ T cells sorted from PBMCs, taken on the day of the yellow fever booster vaccination. Here the CDR3 reads CASSQYRQGLGETQYF. CDR3 in DNA: TGCGCCAGCAGCCAATATCGACAGGGGCTAGGAGAGACCCAGTACTTC.